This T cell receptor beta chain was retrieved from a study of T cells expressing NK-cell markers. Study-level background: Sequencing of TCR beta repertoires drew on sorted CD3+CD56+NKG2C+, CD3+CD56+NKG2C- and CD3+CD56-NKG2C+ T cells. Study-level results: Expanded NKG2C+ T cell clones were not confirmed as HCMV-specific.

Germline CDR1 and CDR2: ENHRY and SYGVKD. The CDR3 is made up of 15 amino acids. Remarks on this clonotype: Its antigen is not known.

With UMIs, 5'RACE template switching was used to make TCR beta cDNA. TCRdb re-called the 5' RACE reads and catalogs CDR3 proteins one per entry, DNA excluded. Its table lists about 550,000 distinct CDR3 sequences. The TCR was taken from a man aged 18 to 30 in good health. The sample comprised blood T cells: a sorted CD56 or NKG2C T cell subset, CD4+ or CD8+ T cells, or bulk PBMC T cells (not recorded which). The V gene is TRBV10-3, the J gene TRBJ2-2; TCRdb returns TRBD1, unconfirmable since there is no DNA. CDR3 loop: CAISHGQGRTGELFF.